This passage covers 24 T cell receptor beta chains from one sample sequenced in a study of T-cell reconstitution after alpha-beta-depleted transplantation in children. The antigens these receptors bind are not known. Study outcomes and limitations: Counts and diversity of T cells one year after transplant came mostly from newly produced T cells.

A library of TCRbeta sequences, prepared with unique molecular identifiers, was generated. In TCRdb, the PCR reads were re-called with MiXCR into one record per CDR3 protein. The sample shows around 300,000 distinct CDR3 sequences, almost 8% of them seen only once. The specimen was peripheral blood, collected 360 days after TCRalphabeta/CD19-depleted stem cell transplant. The origin of the receptors is a female patient aged 2-15 years who had a stem cell transplant for Fanconi anemia, so the T cells may come from the graft donor.

This clonotype was counted only a few times. This chain uses TRBV5-1 with TRBJ2-6; possibly TRBD2 for D (5 bases). CDR1 is SGHRS, CDR2 YFSETQ, per germline. The V end was cut by 0 bases, the J end by 4 bases, with 17 bases between. The CDR3 contains 18 residues. CDR3 nucleotide sequence: TGCGCCAGCAGCTTGGCCACGGGGTACCTTTCGGGGGCCAACGTCCTGACTTTC. This sequence encodes CASSLATGYLSGANVLTF.

This chain links TRBV6-1 with TRBJ1-2; possibly TRBD1 for D (6 bases). Trimming stripped 6 bases from V and 2 bases from J, with 13 bases between. Germline lookup yields CDR1 MNHNS and CDR2 SASEGT. The CDR3 spans 14 residues. The CDR3 region is CASSVLTGNYGYTF. In DNA form, the CDR3 reads TGTGCCAGCAGCGTTCTTACAGGGAACTATGGCTACACCTTC.

In its sample, this clonotype was seen many times. The J gene is TRBJ2-7, the V gene TRBV29-1; a weak D match, TRBD1 (6 bases). Germline V gene data show CDR1 as SQVTM and CDR2 as ANQGSEA. The CDR3 has 12 residues. Trimming removed 7 bases from V and 6 bases from J, with 16 bases in between. Here the CDR3 reads CSGGGQNCEQYF. The CDR3 DNA sequence: TGCAGCGGGGGCGGACAGAATTGCGAGCAGTACTTC.

This chain connects TRBV28 to TRBJ2-3; D may be TRBD1 (6 bases). CDR1 is MDHEN, CDR2 SYDVKM, per germline. Between the trimmed V and J ends, which lost 7 bases and 4 bases, there was a span of 21 bases. CDR3 length: 16 amino acids. CDR3 region: CASKGTKLGHADTQYF. CDR3 coding DNA: TGTGCCAGCAAGGGGACAAAACTGGGACATGCAGATACGCAGTATTTT.

J is TRBJ1-2 and V is TRBV7-9; the match to TRBD1 covers 9 bases. V lost 3 bases to trimming and J lost 4 bases; unmatched junction nucleotides: 6. Germline lookup yields CDR1 SEHNR and CDR2 FQNEAQ (reference sequence). The CDR3 consists of 15 residues. The CDR3 region is CASSLGTGLGYGYTF. The CDR3 coding sequence is TGTGCCAGCAGCTTGGGGACAGGGCTGGGCTATGGCTACACCTTC.

This chain links TRBV7-2 with TRBJ2-3; D is ambiguous. V lost 0 bases and J 2 bases, leaving 6 bases between the germline ends. CDR1 SGHTA and CDR2 FQGNSA come from the germline V gene. The CDR3 length is 14 residues. The CDR3 loop is CASSLAYATDTQYF. The DNA for the CDR3 is TGTGCCAGCAGCTTAGCGTATGCCACAGATACGCAGTATTTT.

This clonotype has at least ten counts. The V call is TRBV9, the J call TRBJ2-1; the match to TRBD1 covers 9 bases. In germline, CDR1 is SGDLS, CDR2 YYNGEE. V dropped 3 bases and J dropped 7; count of bases not matched to a gene: 8. The length of the CDR3 is 15 residues. The CDR3 reads CASSDRDRVINEQFF. The CDR3 DNA follows: TGTGCCAGCAGCGACCGGGACAGGGTAATAAATGAGCAGTTCTTC.

The chain joins TRBV18 to TRBJ1-2; a possible D gene is TRBD1 (6 bases). The CDR3 length is 13 residues. The ends were cut back, 1 base at V and 3 bases at J, with 6 bases in the middle. Germline CDR1 KGHSH, CDR2 LQKENI. In DNA form, the CDR3 reads TGTGCCAGCTCACCACAGGGGGACTATGGCTACACCTTC. Encoded protein: CASSPQGDYGYTF.

This clonotype was recorded many times. This rearrangement joins TRBV28 to TRBJ2-1, with D maybe TRBD1 (6 bases). The ends were cut back, 8 bases at V and 0 bases at J, with 14 bases in the middle. The CDR3 totals 15 residues. Germline V CDR1 and CDR2: MDHEN, SYDVKM. The CDR3 nucleotides are TGTGCCAGCGTGACGTACAGGGACTCCTACAATGAGCAGTTCTTC. Protein: CASVTYRDSYNEQFF. The full variable domain, rest sourced from reference TRBV28 and TRBJ2-1, is DVKVTQSSRYLVKRTGEKVFLECVQDMDHENMFWYRQDPGLGLRLIYFSYDVKMKEKGDIPEGYSVSREKKERFSLILESASTNQTSMYLCASVTYRDSYNEQFFGPGTRLTVL.

At least ten counts were recorded for this clonotype. The rearrangement links TRBV20-1 to TRBJ2-3; no reliable D call. CDR3 length: 14 residues. V dropped 3 bases and J dropped 2 bases, with 12 bases sitting between them. Germline assignment: CDR1 DFQATT and CDR2 SNEGSKA (reference sequence). DNA of the CDR3: TGCAGTGCTAGCCCCGCACCATCCACAGATACGCAGTATTTT. It encodes CSASPAPSTDTQYF.

This clonotype was found many times. DNA for the CDR3: TGTGCCAGCTCATTTACCCTCGGGGGCGATGAGCAGTTCTTC. This translates into CASSFTLGGDEQFF. V is TRBV18 and J is TRBJ2-1, with D tentatively TRBD1 or TRBD2 (6 bases each). V lost 5 bases and J lost 8, with 16 bases in between. Germline V CDR1 and CDR2: KGHSH, LQKENI. This CDR3 has 14 residues. The complete variable domain, with remaining parts taken from reference TRBV18 and TRBJ2-1, reads NAGVMQNPRHLVRRRGQEARLRCSPMKGHSHVYWYRQLPEEGLKFMVYLQKENIIDESGMPKERFSAEFPKEGPSILRIQQVVRGDSAAYFCASSFTLGGDEQFFGPGTRLTVL.

J is TRBJ2-2 and V is TRBV18; tentative D call: TRBD1 (6 bases). The CDR3 covers 14 residues. The germline gives CDR1 KGHSH, CDR2 LQKENI. The V end lost 6 bases, the J end lost 3 bases, and 11 bases lay between the germline ends. The CDR3 is CASSRQVDTGELFF. The CDR3 nucleotides are TGTGCCAGCTCCCGACAGGTCGACACCGGGGAGCTGTTTTTT. Supplemented by reference TRBV18 and TRBJ2-2, the full variable domain reads NAGVMQNPRHLVRRRGQEARLRCSPMKGHSHVYWYRQLPEEGLKFMVYLQKENIIDESGMPKERFSAEFPKEGPSILRIQQVVRGDSAAYFCASSRQVDTGELFFGEGSRLTVL.

There are many counts of this clonotype. This chain joins TRBV28 and TRBJ2-4; D is ambiguous. Deletions cut 5 bases from V and 0 bases from J, with 11 bases between. This CDR3 region has 15 residues. CDR1 and CDR2 from the germline V gene are MDHEN and SYDVKM. CDR3 in amino acids: CASSRRLVAKNIQYF. The CDR3 coding sequence is TGTGCCAGCAGTCGACGACTGGTAGCCAAAAACATTCAGTACTTC.

The table lists this clonotype with many counts. The chain employs TRBV13 and TRBJ2-3; D ambiguous. This CDR3 spans 14 amino acids. The V end was cut by 0 bases, the J end by 2 bases, with 6 bases between. Germline CDR1 PRHDT, CDR2 FYEKMQ (reference sequence). The CDR3 DNA is TGTGCCAGCAGCTTAGGTTCCTACACAGATACGCAGTATTTT. Translated, it gives CASSLGSYTDTQYF.

This clonotype was seen more than once but under ten times. The genes are TRBV7-9 and TRBJ2-1; D call uncertain. CDR3 size: 17 residues. Trimming pared 0 bases from V and 4 bases from J, leaving 16 bases between. CDR1 and CDR2 (germline): SEHNR, FQNEAQ (reference sequence). In DNA, the CDR3 is TGTGCCAGCAGCTTAGCGGTTGGAGCAGCCCAGTACAATGAGCAGTTCTTC. Protein: CASSLAVGAAQYNEQFF.

The rearrangement uses TRBV7-9 and TRBJ1-1, with TRBD1 as a possible D gene (5 bases). Germline lookup yields CDR1 SEHNR and CDR2 FQNEAQ (reference sequence). Trimming cost V 3 bases and J 1 base, with 9 bases left between them. The CDR3 has 14 residues. CDR3 sequence (DNA): TGTGCCAGCAGCTTCCGGGACGGGAACACTGAAGCTTTCTTT. This codes for CASSFRDGNTEAFF.

The chain couples TRBV10-3 to TRBJ2-3, with 11 bases matching TRBD2. Germline CDR1 reads ENHRY; CDR2 reads SYGVKD. V shed 5 bases, J shed 5 bases, and the junction held 6 bases outside the gene matches. The CDR3 runs 15 residues. The CDR3 here is CAISTSGSFQDTQYF. Here the CDR3 DNA reads TGTGCCATCAGTACTAGCGGGAGCTTCCAAGATACGCAGTATTTT.

This clonotype was counted a few times. The genes are TRBV7-3 and TRBJ2-6; D is unresolved. Trimming removed 3 bases from V and 2 bases from J, with 8 bases in between. CDR3 size: 15 residues. Germline CDR1 and CDR2: SGHTA and FQGTGA. CDR3 bases: TGTGCCAGCAGCTTGGAGAGAACTGGGGCCAACGTCCTGACTTTC. Its translation is CASSLERTGANVLTF.

This clonotype has at least ten counts. The chain uses TRBV10-3 and TRBJ2-1, with no clear D. The V end was cut by 3 bases, the J end by 0 bases, with 9 bases between. The CDR3 loop spans 15 amino acids. CDR1 and CDR2 from the germline V gene are ENHRY and SYGVKD. The CDR3, as DNA: TGTGCCATCAGTGACAGAGTAGTCTCCTACAATGAGCAGTTCTTC. Its protein is CAISDRVVSYNEQFF.

This clonotype appeared many times. The V call is TRBV9, the J call TRBJ2-5; perhaps TRBD2 as D (5 bases). Trimming cost V 0 bases and J 1 base, with 13 bases left between them. There are 16 residues in the CDR3. The germline V gene encodes CDR1 SGDLS and CDR2 YYNGEE. This CDR3 reads CASSVGLATSQETQYF. The CDR3 DNA reads TGTGCCAGCAGCGTAGGCCTAGCCACTTCCCAAGAGACCCAGTACTTC.

This clonotype was detected many times. This chain uses TRBV12-3 or TRBV12-4 with TRBJ1-6; D is possibly TRBD1 (5 bases). The CDR3 length is 14 residues. V was clipped by 2 bases and J by 10 bases, with 12 bases between them. The CDR3 DNA reads as TGTGCCAGCAGTTTAACCGGGGCTAACTCACCCCTCCACTTT. Translation: CASSLTGANSPLHF.

This chain connects TRBV3-1 to TRBJ1-4; 10 nucleotides agree with TRBD1. The CDR3 consists of 17 residues. V was pared by 1 base and J by 7 bases, with 9 bases of the junction left unmatched. CDR1 is LGHDT and CDR2 is YNNKEL in the germline V gene (reference sequence). CDR3 sequence: CASSQGTGQGVTEKLFF. CDR3 coding DNA: TGTGCCAGCAGCCAAGGAACAGGACAGGGGGTTACTGAAAAACTGTTTTTT.

The chain combines TRBV5-4 with TRBJ2-3; D could derive from TRBD1 or TRBD2 (5 bases each). The CDR3 runs to 15 residues. Trimming took 4 bases from V and 0 from J, leaving 12 bases between them. Germline V gives CDR1 SGHNT, CDR2 YYREEE (reference sequence). Here the CDR3 DNA reads TGTGCCAGCAGCCGAGGGGCTGAGAGCACAGATACGCAGTATTTT. Translation gives CASSRGAESTDTQYF.

The sample holds many counts of this clonotype. The rearrangement uses TRBV7-9 and TRBJ2-2, with unresolved D. CDR3 size: 14 residues. V was cut by 3 bases and J by 4 bases, with 9 bases left in between. Germline loops: CDR1 SEHNR, CDR2 FQNEAQ (reference sequence). DNA of the CDR3: TGTGCCAGCAGCTTTACCCAATCCACCGGGGAGCTGTTTTTT. It specifies CASSFTQSTGELFF.